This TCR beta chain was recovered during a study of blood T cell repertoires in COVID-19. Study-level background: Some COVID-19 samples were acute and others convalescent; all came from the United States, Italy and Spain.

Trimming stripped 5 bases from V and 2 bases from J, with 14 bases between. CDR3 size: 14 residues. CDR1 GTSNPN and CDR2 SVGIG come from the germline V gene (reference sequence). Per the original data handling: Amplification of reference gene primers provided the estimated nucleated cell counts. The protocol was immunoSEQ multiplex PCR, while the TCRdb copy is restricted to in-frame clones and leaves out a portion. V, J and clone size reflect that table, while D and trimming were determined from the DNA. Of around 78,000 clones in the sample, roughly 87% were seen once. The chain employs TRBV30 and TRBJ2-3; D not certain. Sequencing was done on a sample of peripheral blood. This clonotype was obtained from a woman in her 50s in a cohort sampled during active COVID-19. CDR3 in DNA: TGTGCCTGGGCTAAGAGTCTCCTCACAGATACGCAGTATTTT. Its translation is CAWAKSLLTDTQYF.